This TCR beta chain was found in a study of blood T cell repertoires in COVID-19 (dated by TCRdb to about 2020). Study-level background: The collaborator samples originated in the United States, Italy and Spain and spanned the acute and convalescent phases of COVID-19. The prospective study material was composed of cDNA or gDNA derived from T cells, B-cell-depleted T cells, or PBMCs. The dataset comprised deeply sampled blood TCRbeta repertoires from subjects exposed to, actively infected with, or recovered from COVID-19. A freely available public database, intended as a resource for researchers studying the immune response to SARS-CoV-2, is where the repertoires were released. The samples were drawn from two sources: the first 160 participants of the ongoing ImmuneRACE study, and over 1,000 subjects contributed by 6 global collaborators. The sample metadata nearly always contained a de-identified subject ID, COVID-19 status, age in years and sex. Where available, HLA class I and class II types were taken from metadata supplied by the sample provider and were not determined by assay-based typing.

Each collaborating institution followed its own protocols to collect whole blood in K2EDTA tubes. For TCRbeta analysis, collaborators shipped samples as frozen whole blood, isolated PBMCs, or DNA extracted from either of those sample types. The study at large found these results: How much clinical and demographic metadata was included differed by source and by participant, and the metadata was provided uncurated.

With regard to this clone: No cognate antigen has been identified for it. Base-call qualities are not available, and no considerably larger clone is one nucleotide away.

TCRbeta CDR3 regions were amplified from genomic DNA using the immunoSEQ Assay, a bias-controlled multiplex PCR. Per the original workflow: The number of nucleated cells in each sample was estimated from the amplification of reference gene primers within the assay. To quantify the absolute abundance of each unique TCRbeta CDR3 rearrangement, sequence reads were collapsed and filtered. For each sample, productive Simpson clonality was calculated as the square root of Simpson's diversity index across productive rearrangements. Sourced from immuneACCESS, this table was stored by TCRdb with only in-frame sequences that have V and J called. A share of the clones is absent; for the studies checked, an unresolved V gene accounts for under half, and the remainder has no known explanation. The V and J calls and clone size were taken over from that table, and D and trimming were inferred from the DNA. For this sample there are roughly 160,000 clones; roughly 85% appear just once. Around 1% of the sample lies in the top ten.

Trimming takes 3 bases from V and 5 bases from J, and the germline ends sit 9 bases apart. The CDR3 covers 13 residues, taking in both the cysteine and the phenylalanine. Just the 39-base CDR3 DNA is kept, in frame starting at base 1. Via the germline V gene, CDR1 is KGHSH and CDR2 LQKENI. Material: peripheral blood. The sequence came from a man aged 40-55 years with acute or convalescent COVID-19. The rearranged chain carries TRBV18 and TRBJ2-3; the D segment cannot be called with confidence. This receptor has the CDR3 CASSPSNGDTQYF. In nucleotides, the sequence is TGTGCCAGCTCACCCTCCAACGGAGATACGCAGTATTTT.